The 5 T cell receptor beta chains reported below all come from one sample, sequenced in a study of identical twins. TCRdb fed the 5' RACE reads into MiXCR, producing one record per CDR3 protein. The sample lists about 260,000 distinct CDR3 sequences; roughly 7% were seen once. The same data also contributed to another study, on yellow fever vaccine responses in identical twins.

Specimen: memory (CD45RO+) T cells sorted from blood. These receptors all stem from a woman between 18 and 29 years old in good health.

This clonotype has at least ten counts. This chain links TRBV28 with TRBJ1-6, with D possibly matching TRBD1 (5 bases). The CDR3 loop spans 15 amino acids. V lost 6 bases, J lost 3 bases, and 12 bases lay in between. Germline-derived CDR1 and CDR2 are MDHEN and SYDVKM. CDR3 sequence: CASRMETVYNSPLHF. CDR3 sequence (DNA): TGTGCCAGCAGAATGGAGACAGTCTATAATTCACCCCTCCACTTT. The variable domain in full, with the rest retrieved from reference TRBV28 and TRBJ1-6, is DVKVTQSSRYLVKRTGEKVFLECVQDMDHENMFWYRQDPGLGLRLIYFSYDVKMKEKGDIPEGYSVSREKKERFSLILESASTNQTSMYLCASRMETVYNSPLHFGNGTRLTVT.

This clonotype was found a few times. The chain combines TRBV5-1 with TRBJ2-6, with D maybe TRBD2 (5 bases). Trimming pared 0 bases from V and 0 bases from J, leaving 7 bases between. Germline loops: CDR1 SGHRS, CDR2 YFSETQ. This CDR3 spans 16 amino acids. The CDR3 DNA is TGCGCCAGCAGCTTGGCGGCGGGCTCTGGGGCCAACGTCCTGACTTTC. Translating gives CASSLAAGSGANVLTF.

This clonotype appeared many times. The junction departs from the called germline gene at one end, perhaps through a read error. This chain uses TRBV5-1 with TRBJ2-7, with D tentatively TRBD2 (5 bases). The CDR3 is 14 amino acids. Germline-derived CDR1 and CDR2 are SGHRS and YFSETQ. CDR3 residues: CASRELTTGGRETF. The CDR3 nucleotides are TGCGCCAGCAGAGAGTTAACCACCGGAGGCAGAGAAACATTC.

This clonotype was recorded at least ten times. This chain joins TRBV4-1 and TRBJ2-5; 9 bases align to TRBD2. V lost 0 bases, J lost 5 bases, and 10 bases stayed unmatched. Germline CDR1 MGHRA, CDR2 YSYEKL. The CDR3 length is 17 residues. The CDR3 bases are TGCGCCAGCAGCCAAGATACGGCTAGCGGGGAACGGGAGACCCAGTACTTC. Translating gives CASSQDTASGERETQYF.

The rearrangement links TRBV20-1 to TRBJ1-2; D is perhaps TRBD1 (5 bases). Trimming left V 0 bases short and J 4 bases short, with 9 bases between. CDR1 and CDR2 (germline): DFQATT, SNEGSKA (reference sequence). The CDR3 has 13 residues. CDR3 sequence (DNA): TGCAGTGCTAGAGATCAGGGAGGCTATGGCTACACCTTC. Residues: CSARDQGGYGYTF.